This T cell receptor beta chain was captured by sequencing in a study of shared clonotypes between healthy human individuals. Study summary: Per donor, CD8 memory used one plate, CD8 naive used two, CD4 memory used three and CD4 naive used three.

DNA at roughly 0.2 ug, 30,000 or so T cell genomes, went into sorted-subset replicate PCRs. Using immunoSEQ multiplex PCR, the repertoire was profiled, and TCRdb retains in-frame clones only, with some absent. The table includes about 1 million clones, roughly 80% detected once. A split of CD4+ cells into CD45RA+ naive and CD45RA-negative memory subsets was performed. The study, taken as a whole, reports: Sequencing of the sorted subsets was shown by rarefaction to be incomplete despite large depth.

The germline gives CDR1 MNHEY, CDR2 SVGAGI. The CDR3 is made up of 14 amino acids. The germline V and J ends were trimmed by 4 bases and 2 bases, with 9 bases remaining between them. A note on this clone: The antigen remains unidentified.

This receptor was obtained from a man aged 18 to 35 in good health. Sample: memory CD4+ T cells sorted from blood. Subset in this sample: CD45RA-negative fraction. The rearrangement joins TRBV6-5 to TRBJ1-5; D is ambiguous. The CDR3 here is CASSLSGRNQPQHF. In DNA, the CDR3 is TGTGCCAGCAGTTTGAGCGGGCGCAATCAGCCCCAGCATTTT.